This is a list of T cell receptor beta chains from one sample in a study of control samples from healthy donors and cancer patients. The table came from immunoSEQ multiplex PCR; TCRdb's copy has only in-frame clones and leaves some out. The listing records roughly 200,000 clones. Sequencing was carried out using blood. These receptors were taken from a woman younger than 45 in good health. Both conserved end residues are part of each CDR3. The order of the fields is J gene, V gene, D gene, CDR3 protein. D genes are given only for firm matches.

TRBJ1-4 | TRBV7-9 | TRBD1 | CASSERGTGGEKLFF
TRBJ2-7 | TRBV16 | TRBD1 | CASSQGTGTSYEQYF
TRBJ1-1 | TRBV4-1 | . | CASSQADLPMNTEAFF
TRBJ2-7 | TRBV7-2 | . | CASSLNRREGRWDEQYF
TRBJ1-1 | TRBV9 | . | CASIWVGQRDEAFF
TRBJ2-1 | TRBV7-9 | TRBD2 | CASSLTRTSGGYEQFF
TRBJ2-5 | TRBV5-1 | TRBD2 | CASSFGSASGGETQYF
TRBJ1-3 | TRBV5-8 | TRBD1 | CASSFGTGPGNTIYF
TRBJ1-3 | TRBV9 | . | CASSVFGISGNTIYF
TRBJ2-7 | TRBV28 | . | CASSFPSGYYEQYF
TRBJ2-6 | TRBV5-5 | . | CASSPPPGALSGANVLTF
TRBJ1-3 | TRBV25-1 | TRBD1 | CASSELGTGISSGNTIYF
TRBJ2-7 | TRBV6-5 | . | CASSSLDSYEQYF
TRBJ1-1 | TRBV5-1 | . | CASSPRPMNTEAFF
TRBJ2-7 | TRBV27 | . | CASTKGRGYEQYF
TRBJ1-6 | TRBV6-6 | . | CASSKKDRGRDSPLHF
TRBJ1-4 | TRBV5-1 | . | CASSLGLQTATNEKLFF
TRBJ2-3 | TRBV9 | TRBD2 | CASSVATSGGGSTDTQYF
TRBJ2-5 | TRBV19 | . | CASSTLIWGLGFMETQYF
TRBJ1-5 | TRBV6-1 | . | CASSELYSTSNQPQHF
TRBJ1-2 | TRBV19 | . | CASSIQPHPGVNGYTF
TRBJ1-6 | TRBV19 | TRBD1 | CASSTRDRVSSPLHF
TRBJ1-3 | TRBV7-2 | . | CASSRQAPKGNTIYF
TRBJ2-7 | TRBV7-2 | . | CASSLEGTVTYEQYF
TRBJ2-1 | TRBV6-4 | . | CASSDGGLASNEQFF
TRBJ2-7 | TRBV6-2/TRBV6-3 | TRBD1 | CASSRTGGKLDEQYF
TRBJ1-2 | TRBV7-3 | . | CASSLYAGDHGYTF
TRBJ2-5 | TRBV7-3 | . | CASSLDGPRDRETQYF
TRBJ1-2 | TRBV4-2 | TRBD1 | CASSQDLGQGRGYGYTF
TRBJ1-3 | TRBV18 | . | CASSPRSGNTIYF
TRBJ1-5 | TRBV2 | TRBD1 | CASRGDRLPHQPQHF
TRBJ1-1 | TRBV23-1 | . | CASSPAGGGRFTEAFF
TRBJ1-1 | TRBV7-2 | . | CASSLLSRNTEAFF
TRBJ1-6 | TRBV7-9 | . | CASGPPGQSASSYNSPLHF
TRBJ2-1 | TRBV7-3 | . | CASSLIRSGSSYNEQFF
TRBJ1-2 | TRBV7-9 | . | CASSRGGRGYTF
TRBJ1-4 | TRBV24-1 | . | CATSDQGSGEKLFF
TRBJ2-7 | TRBV4-2 | TRBD2 | CASSQVSASGLKEQYF
TRBJ2-1 | TRBV9 | . | CASSVGGLTNEQFF
TRBJ2-5 | TRBV11-3 | . | CASSLGFETQYF
TRBJ2-7 | TRBV11-1 | . | CASSLEPGYEQYF